This T cell receptor beta chain was documented in a study of cytomegalovirus exposure and HLA in healthy donors. Per the germline V gene, CDR1 is LNHDA and CDR2 is SQIVND (reference sequence). Trimming at V came to 5 bases and at J to 6 bases, leaving 12 bases not matched to a gene. The CDR3 has 17 amino acids. 13 Jbeta primers and 60 Vbeta primers were used for the PCR. Clones were read by immunoSEQ multiplex PCR, and TCRdb kept only the in-frame ones, dropping some. Found here are some 200,000 clones; the top ten clones hold 0.9% to 1.4%. This clonotype originated in a girl aged 2-10 years in good health and CMV-seropositive. What was sequenced was PBMCs. The chain links TRBV19 to TRBJ2-2, with 10 bases identical to TRBD2. CDR3 in amino acids: CASSSKGLAVFPGELFF. For the CDR3, the DNA is TGTGCCAGTAGTTCCAAAGGACTAGCGGTGTTCCCCGGGGAGCTGTTTTTT. Using reference TRBV19 and TRBJ2-2 for the parts outside the CDR3, the full variable domain is DGGITQSPKYLFRKEGQNVTLSCEQNLNHDAMYWYRQDPGQGLRLIYYSQIVNDFQKGDIAEGYSVSREKKESFPLTVTSAQKNPTAFYLCASSSKGLAVFPGELFFGEGSRLTVL.